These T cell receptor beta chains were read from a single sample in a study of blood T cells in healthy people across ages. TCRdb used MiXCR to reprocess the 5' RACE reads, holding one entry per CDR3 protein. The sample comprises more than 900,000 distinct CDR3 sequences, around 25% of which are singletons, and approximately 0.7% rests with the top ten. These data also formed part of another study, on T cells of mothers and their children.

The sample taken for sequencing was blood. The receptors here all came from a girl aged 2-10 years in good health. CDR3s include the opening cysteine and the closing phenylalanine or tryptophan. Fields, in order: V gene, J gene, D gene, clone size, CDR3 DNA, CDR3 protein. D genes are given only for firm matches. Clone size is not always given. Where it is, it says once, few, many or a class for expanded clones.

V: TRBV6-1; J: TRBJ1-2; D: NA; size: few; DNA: TGTGCCAGCAGTGACCGTTCTATTGGAGGCTACACCTTC; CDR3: CASSDRSIGGYTF
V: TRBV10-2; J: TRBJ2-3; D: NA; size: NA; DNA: TGCGCCAGCAGTATCACAGACCCCACAGATACGCAGTATTTT; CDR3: CASSITDPTDTQYF
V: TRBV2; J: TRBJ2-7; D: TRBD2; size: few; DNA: TGTGCCAGCAATCTAGCGGGGGGATCCTACGAGCAGTACTTC; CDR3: CASNLAGGSYEQYF
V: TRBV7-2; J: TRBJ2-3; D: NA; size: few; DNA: TGTGCCAGCAGCTTTTTCGACTATAGCACAGATACGCAGTATTTT; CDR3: CASSFFDYSTDTQYF
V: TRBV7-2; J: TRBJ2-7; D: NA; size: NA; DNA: TGTGCCAGCAGCTCCGGAATTTTCTCCTACGAGCAGTACTTC; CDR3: CASSSGIFSYEQYF
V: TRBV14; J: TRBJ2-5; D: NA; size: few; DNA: TGTGCCAGCAGCCCCCGGGGAAGATACCAAGAGACCCAGTACTTC; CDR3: CASSPRGRYQETQYF
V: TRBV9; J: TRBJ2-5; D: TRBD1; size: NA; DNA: TGTGCCAGCAGCGTAGAAGGACAGGGGTGGGAGACCCAGTACTTC; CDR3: CASSVEGQGWETQYF
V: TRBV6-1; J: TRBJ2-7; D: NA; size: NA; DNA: TGTGCCAGTAACGAGGGGGTGGACGAGCAGTACTTC; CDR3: CASNEGVDEQYF
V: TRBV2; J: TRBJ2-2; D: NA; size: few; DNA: TGTGCCAGCAGTGATTTAGCGGCCAACACCGGGGAGCTGTTTTTT; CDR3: CASSDLAANTGELFF
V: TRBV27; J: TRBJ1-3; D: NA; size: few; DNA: TGTGCCAGCAGTTTATCGGCCGCGCTAATAGGGGGTTTATATTTT; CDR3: CASSLSAALIGGLYF
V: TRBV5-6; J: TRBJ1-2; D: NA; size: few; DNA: TGTGCCAGCAGCTTTAAGGACCGCGGGGAGGGCTACACCTTC; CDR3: CASSFKDRGEGYTF
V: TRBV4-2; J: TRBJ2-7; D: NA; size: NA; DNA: TGTGCCAGCAGCCATCCTGGGGGCCTCCTCTCCTACGAGCAGTACTTC; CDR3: CASSHPGGLLSYEQYF
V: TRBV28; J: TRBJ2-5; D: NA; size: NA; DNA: TGTGCCAGCAACCGGGCGGGATTCGAAGAGACCCAGTACTTC; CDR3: CASNRAGFEETQYF
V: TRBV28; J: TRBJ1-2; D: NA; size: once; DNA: TGTGCCAGCAGTTCACAGGTTGGGGGCGCGGTGAAAGGCTACACCTTC; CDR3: CASSSQVGGAVKGYTF
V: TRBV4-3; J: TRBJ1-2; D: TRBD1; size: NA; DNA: TGCGCCAGCAGCGGGCGGACAGGGGGCCTCGAGGGCTACACCTTC; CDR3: CASSGRTGGLEGYTF